The count of the clone carrying this T cell receptor beta chain is one. Its specificity is not known. The authors incorporated unique molecular identifiers into the TCR beta cDNA libraries. TCRdb re-derived calls from the PCR reads in MiXCR, one entry per CDR3 protein. Here the sample spans approximately 730,000 distinct CDR3 sequences, just over 45% being singletons. Germline CDR1 and CDR2: SGHRS and YFSETQ. The CDR3 length is 15 residues. Between the trimmed V and J ends, which lost 0 bases and 4 bases, there was a span of 11 bases. These data belong to a study of post-analysis software for immune sequencing data. Study-wide points: Clustering by F measure revealed strong co-clustering among samples prepared together in one batch. There were about five TRBV segments more frequent in patients than controls, and TRBV5-6, TRBV5-1 and TRBV20-1 were among them. Relative to controls, patients with multiple sclerosis showed significantly lower normalized Chao1 diversity.

The receptor was isolated from a girl aged 10 to 17 with multiple sclerosis. The sequencing sample was made of blood. The chain employs TRBV5-1 and TRBJ2-1; TRBD2 might be the D (6 bases). The CDR3 is CASSLVSGPYNEQFF. The CDR3 DNA reads as TGCGCCAGCAGCTTGGTGAGCGGGCCTTACAATGAGCAGTTCTTC.